The 2 T cell receptor beta chains below were found in one sample sequenced in a study of T cells in localized non-small cell lung cancer. Clones were read by immunoSEQ multiplex PCR, and TCRdb kept only the in-frame ones, dropping some. The sample consists of 90,000 or so clones, around 90% of them appearing once. Material: peripheral blood, obtained before any cancer treatment. The receptors here all came from a man between 40 and 69 years old with stage I squamous cell lung carcinoma.

The J gene is TRBJ2-1, the V gene TRBV4-2; D may be TRBD2 (6 bases). Germline V gene data show CDR1 as LGHNA and CDR2 as YNFKEQ. This CDR3 is built from 18 residues. V was clipped by 1 base and J by 0 bases, with 16 bases between them. CDR3: CASSQVGLRRGSYNEQFF. In DNA, the CDR3 is TGTGCCAGCAGCCAAGTTGGATTGAGGAGGGGCTCCTACAATGAGCAGTTCTTC.

This chain links TRBV4-1 with TRBJ1-5, with D uncertain. The CDR3 loop spans 14 amino acids. Germline-derived CDR1 and CDR2 are MGHRA and YSYEKL. The ends were cut back, 1 base at V and 8 bases at J, with 12 bases in the middle. CDR3 loop: CASSQGGGGEPQHF. CDR3 coding DNA: TGCGCCAGCAGCCAAGGAGGCGGCGGGGAGCCCCAGCATTTT.